These T cell receptor beta chains were read from a single sample in a study of vaccination effects on CD4 cells after COVID-19. These receptors have no known antigen. Some clones are missing from TCRdb's copy, which holds only in-frame ones; the method was immunoSEQ multiplex PCR. The table records about 13,000 clones, around 78% of them present only once. The material sequenced was CD4+ T cells from PBMCs cultured with HCoV-NL63 spike peptides, taken after COVID-19 vaccination. The source is a human donor who had a prior SARS-CoV-2 infection. Both conserved end residues are part of each CDR3. A D gene is named only where the DNA matches it firmly. Clone sizes are given selectively: once, few, many, or a class where the clone is expanded.

>.|TRBJ2-3|TRBD2|TRBV11-3
TGTGCCAGCAGCCAGGCGGGGGCAGATACGCAGTATTTT
CASSQAGADTQYF
>.|TRBJ1-6|TRBD1|TRBV6-6
TGTGCCAGCAGCCTAAGGACAGGGTCGAATTCACCCCTCCACTTT
CASSLRTGSNSPLHF
>once|TRBJ2-7|TRBD1|TRBV3-1/TRBV3-2
TGTGCCAGCTCGGACAGGGGGCGGCAGTACTTC
CASSDRGRQYF
>few|TRBJ2-1|TRBD2|TRBV18
TGTGCCAGCTCACCACCGGGGCGGGAGGGTATGAATGAGCAGTTCTTC
CASSPPGREGMNEQFF
>.|TRBJ1-4|.|TRBV7-2
TGTGCCAGCAGCTTATTTCAGCCTGGAGACCGAGATGAAAAACTGTTTTTT
CASSLFQPGDRDEKLFF
>.|TRBJ1-2|.|TRBV3-1/TRBV3-2
TGTGCCAGCAGCCAGTCAGACAGTAACTATGGCTACACCTTC
CASSQSDSNYGYTF
>.|TRBJ2-3|TRBD2|TRBV6-6
TGTGCCAGCAGTTACTCGCCCGGGACTAGCGAAATTTTT
CASSYSPGTSEIF
>medium-sized|TRBJ2-7|TRBD2|TRBV4-2
TGTGCCAGCAGCTACACTAGCGGGAGGGCGGGGTACGAGCAGTACTTC
CASSYTSGRAGYEQYF
>.|TRBJ2-2|TRBD2|TRBV4-3
TGCGCCAGCAGCCAAAGTAGCGGGAGGGCCGGGGAGCTGTTTTTT
CASSQSSGRAGELFF
>.|TRBJ2-1|.|TRBV11-2
TGTGCCAGCAGCTTTTTTTGGCAGGACGGGACTGGATTCAATGAGCAGTTCTTC
CASSFFWQDGTGFNEQFF
>few|TRBJ2-5|TRBD1|TRBV11-2
TGTGCCAGCAGCTCTAACAGGGGGAAAGAGACCCAGTACTTC
CASSSNRGKETQYF
>.|TRBJ2-5|.|TRBV4-1
TGCGCCAGCAGTCAAGTAGCCTACGGGTCATCAGAGACCCAGTACTTC
CASSQVAYGSSETQYF
>.|TRBJ2-1|TRBD2|TRBV2
TGTGCCAGCATCCCGCGCGGGGGGCATTTCGTCGATGAGCAGTTCTTC
CASIPRGGHFVDEQFF
>.|TRBJ2-2|.|TRBV9
TGTGCCAGCAGCGTCCATGGGTCGGGAGAAGTCACCGGGGAGCTGTTTTTT
CASSVHGSGEVTGELFF
>.|TRBJ2-7|.|TRBV5-1
TGCGCCAGCAGCTTGGCAGGGACAAGGAACGAGCAGTACTTC
CASSLAGTRNEQYF
>.|TRBJ2-3|.|TRBV5-1
TGCGCCAGCAGCTCGGTTTTGGGAGATACGCAGTATTTT
CASSSVLGDTQYF
>.|TRBJ2-7|.|TRBV5-4
TGTGCCAGCAGCTTCCCCGGGACTGATTACGAGCAGTACTTC
CASSFPGTDYEQYF
>.|TRBJ2-3|.|TRBV7-3
TGTGCCAGCAGCGACCGACGGAGCACAGATACGCAGTATTTT
CASSDRRSTDTQYF
>.|TRBJ1-3|.|TRBV12-5
TGTGCTAGTGGTCAAGGGTTTTCTGGAAACACCATATATTTT
CASGQGFSGNTIYF
>.|TRBJ2-3|.|TRBV27
TGTGCCAGCAGTTCCCAATCGACAGCTAGCACAGATACGCAGTATTTT
CASSSQSTASTDTQYF
>.|TRBJ2-7|TRBD1|TRBV6-6
TGTGCCAGCAGTTACCCGGGACAGGGTAACTACGAGCAGTACTTC
CASSYPGQGNYEQYF
>.|TRBJ2-3|TRBD2|TRBV29-1
TGCAGCGTTGGCCAGCGGGGGCCCCGACATACGCAGTATTTT
CSVGQRGPRHTQYF
>few|TRBJ2-7|.|TRBV7-2
TGTGCCAGCAGCGTATACTACGAGCAGTACTTC
CASSVYYEQYF
>.|TRBJ2-2|.|TRBV2
TGTGCCAGCAGTTACCTAGCTACTGGGGAGCTGTTTTTT
CASSYLATGELFF
>.|TRBJ2-5|.|TRBV7-9
TGTGCCAGCACCGTAGGAGACATCAGCCAAGAGACCCAGTACTTC
CASTVGDISQETQYF
>.|TRBJ2-4|TRBD1|TRBV4-1
TGCGCCAGCAGCCGCCCGACAGGGTGGGGCAAAAACATTCAGTACTTC
CASSRPTGWGKNIQYF
>.|TRBJ2-3|TRBD2|TRBV6-6
TGTGCCAGCATCGGGACTAGCGAAAGCACAGATACGCAGTATTTT
CASIGTSESTDTQYF
>.|TRBJ1-2|.|TRBV11-2
TGTGCCAGCAGCTTAGATGGGGGAATGGGCTATGGCTACACCTTC
CASSLDGGMGYGYTF
>.|TRBJ2-1|.|TRBV6-2/TRBV6-3
TGTGCCAGCAGCCTGTACAGGGAAGAATACAATGAGCAGTTCTTC
CASSLYREEYNEQFF
>.|TRBJ1-2|.|TRBV7-2
TGTGCCAGCAGCGAAAACAGGGCGGGGGGCTACACCTTC
CASSENRAGGYTF
>once|TRBJ2-1|.|TRBV5-1
TGCGCCAGCAGCTTGACTAGCCTCAAGAATGAGCAGTTCTTC
CASSLTSLKNEQFF
>.|TRBJ1-3|.|TRBV5-4
TGTGCCAGCAGCTTGGGGGGCCCAGACTCTGGAAACACCATATATTTT
CASSLGGPDSGNTIYF
>.|TRBJ1-2|.|TRBV6-2/TRBV6-3
TGTGCCAGCAGTGGCGCTAACTATGGCTACACCTTC
CASSGANYGYTF
>once|TRBJ1-1|.|TRBV27
TGTGCCAGCAGGATCTCTCACAGGTTGAACACTGAAGCTTTCTTT
CASRISHRLNTEAFF
>medium-sized|TRBJ2-1|TRBD2|TRBV9
TGTGCCAGCAGCATTAGCGGGAGTTCCTACAATGAGCAGTTCTTC
CASSISGSSYNEQFF
>.|TRBJ2-3|TRBD2|TRBV7-2
TGTGCCAGCAGCCCGCGGGCGGGGCGGGGGTACACAGATACGCAGTATTTT
CASSPRAGRGYTDTQYF
>.|TRBJ1-6|.|TRBV27
TGTGCCAGCAAAGAAACGGGGTTCTATAATTCACCCCTCCACTTT
CASKETGFYNSPLHF
>.|TRBJ2-4|TRBD2|TRBV9
TGTGCCAGCAGCGTAGCGGGACTACCCCATCTAGCCAAAAACATTCAGTACTTC
CASSVAGLPHLAKNIQYF
>.|TRBJ1-6|.|TRBV21-1
TGTGCCAGCAGCATTTACAGCTCCTATAATTCACCCCTCCACTTT
CASSIYSSYNSPLHF
>.|TRBJ1-4|TRBD1|TRBV5-1
TGCGCCAGCAGCCAGGGGGCGCAGAATGAAAAACTGTTTTTT
CASSQGAQNEKLFF
>few|TRBJ2-1|TRBD2|TRBV5-4
TGTGCCAGCAGCTTGGGCAGCGGGAGTAATGAGCAGTTCTTC
CASSLGSGSNEQFF
>.|TRBJ2-3|.|TRBV9
TGTGCCAGCAGCGTAGCTGAGCGCCTCACAGATACGCAGTATTTT
CASSVAERLTDTQYF
>.|TRBJ2-5|.|TRBV11-3
TGTGCCAGCAGAATTAAGGGAGTAGGAGAGACCCAGTACTTC
CASRIKGVGETQYF
>.|TRBJ2-3|TRBD2|TRBV11-2
TGTGCCAGCGCCCCCGGGGGGAGTAGAATAGATACGCAGTATTTT
CASAPGGSRIDTQYF
>.|TRBJ2-5|.|TRBV6-5
TGTGCCACCCGGAGGGGAGGACAGCAAGAGACCCAGTACTTC
CATRRGGQQETQYF
>.|TRBJ2-5|.|TRBV7-3
TGTGCCAGCAGCCCCACAGGGCTGCAAGAGACCCAGTACTTC
CASSPTGLQETQYF
>once|TRBJ2-5|.|TRBV7-2
TGTGCCAGCAGCTTAGCAGGGGTACAAGAGACCCAGTACTTC
CASSLAGVQETQYF